The 17 T cell receptor beta chains presented below share a single source sample, sequenced in a study of T cells in Graves' hyperthyroidism and ophthalmopathy. The investigators amplified TCR beta CDR3 regions from RNA transcripts. HTBI primers drove first-round RT-PCR of the TCR CDR3. TCRdb re-analysed the multiplex PCR reads in MiXCR, keeping a single row per CDR3 protein. The sample carries 660,000 or so distinct CDR3 sequences, about 45% recorded once. The sample consisted of peripheral blood or thyroid tissue (not recorded which). All receptors come from an adult man with Graves' disease, either hyperthyroidism or ophthalmopathy (not recorded which).

The table lists this clonotype with many counts. V and J are TRBV19 and TRBJ1-6, with D tentatively TRBD1 (5 bases). This CDR3 contains 13 residues. The V end lost 5 bases, the J end lost 7 bases, and 9 bases lay between the germline ends. Germline assignment: CDR1 LNHDA and CDR2 SQIVND (reference sequence). Here the CDR3 reads CASSARQNSPLHF. Here the CDR3 DNA reads TGTGCCAGTAGTGCGCGACAGAATTCACCCCTCCACTTT.

V is TRBV29-1 and J is TRBJ1-3, with D uncertain. The ends were cut back, 8 bases at V and 2 bases at J, with 16 bases in the middle. The germline V gene has CDR1 SQVTM and CDR2 ANQGSEA. The CDR3 loop spans 14 amino acids. The DNA for the CDR3 is TGCAGCCCCGCCGGTGGGTCGACTGGAAACACCATATATTTT. Translation: CSPAGGSTGNTIYF.

This chain links TRBV24-1 with TRBJ2-5, with 14 positions matching TRBD2. Germline trimming cut 4 bases from V and 1 base from J; bases unmatched to any gene: 7. From germline, CDR1 is KGHDR and CDR2 SFDVKD. This CDR3 comprises 18 residues. CDR3 coding DNA: TGTGCCACCAGTGACCCGGGACTAGCGGGAGACAGCCAAGAGACCCAGTACTTC. Translated, it gives CATSDPGLAGDSQETQYF.

This clonotype was found a few times. The chain uses TRBV20-1 and TRBJ1-1; D remains ambiguous. V was shortened by 1 base and J by 3 bases, with 9 bases between the two germline ends. The CDR3 is made up of 13 amino acids. Germline assignment: CDR1 DFQATT and CDR2 SNEGSKA (reference sequence). The DNA for the CDR3 is TGCAGTGCTAGAGGGAGGCGGTACACTGAAGCTTTCTTT. It is translated as CSARGRRYTEAFF.

On this clonotype: One end of the junction is discordant with germline, which a read error may explain. The chain carries TRBV11-2 and TRBJ2-7; possibly TRBD1 for D (5 bases). Looked up from germline, CDR1 is SGHAT and CDR2 is FQNNGV. This CDR3 contains 14 residues. The chain's CDR3 is CAGRTTTATYEQYF. CDR3 coding DNA: TGTGCCGGCAGAACTACGACAGCAACCTACGAGCAGTACTTC.

In this sample, this clonotype turned up a few times. This chain uses TRBV12-3 or TRBV12-4 with TRBJ1-4, with D maybe TRBD1 (5 bases). This CDR3 is built from 14 residues. V shed 5 bases and J shed 7 bases, with 14 bases lying between them. The CDR3 DNA reads TGTGCCAGCAGTCCCCCAGGGATTCTTGAAAAACTGTTTTTT. Its translation: CASSPPGILEKLFF.

Comment on this clonotype: A much larger clone lies a single base off, so this may be a read error. This chain uses TRBV10-2 with TRBJ1-3; D call uncertain. In germline, CDR1 is WSHSY, CDR2 SAAADI. The CDR3 is made up of 13 amino acids. The CDR3 protein is CASSGLRGSTIYF. CDR3 bases: TGCGCCAGCAGTGGACTGAGAGGAAGCACCATATATTTT.

This clonotype was detected many times. CDR3 residues: CSVDEYGYTF. CDR3 coding DNA: TGCAGCGTCGACGAGTATGGCTACACCTTC. The V gene is TRBV29-1, the J gene TRBJ1-2; D unresolved. The V end lost 6 bases, the J end lost 5 bases, and 7 bases lay between the germline ends. The V gene's germline CDR1 is SQVTM and CDR2 ANQGSEA. The CDR3 has 10 amino acids.

V and J are TRBV12-3 or TRBV12-4 and TRBJ1-3, with D uncertain. Trimming removed 4 bases at V and 2 bases at J, with 15 bases between. The CDR3 is 16 residues long. For the CDR3, the DNA is TGTGCCAGCAGTTCTGAACCCCGGGTTACTGGAAACACCATATATTTT. Amino acids: CASSSEPRVTGNTIYF.

This clonotype was picked up a small number of times. The J gene is TRBJ1-1, the V gene TRBV29-1; D perhaps matches TRBD1 (5 bases). This CDR3 comprises 18 residues. V lost 3 bases, J lost 11 bases, and 34 bases lay in between. Germline V lookup: CDR1 SQVTM, CDR2 ANQGSEA. The CDR3 loop reads CSVDSRAQGTQWALKAFF. The CDR3 DNA reads TGCAGCGTTGACTCGCGGGCCCAGGGTACCCAGTGGGCTTTGAAGGCTTTCTTT.

The sample holds many counts of this clonotype. The chain combines TRBV5-4 with TRBJ1-2; 8 nucleotides agree with TRBD1. This CDR3 spans 13 amino acids. After removal of 5 bases from V and 5 bases from J, the junction contained 5 bases not matched to a gene. The V gene's germline CDR1 is SGHNT and CDR2 YYREEE (reference sequence). CDR3 sequence: CASRLGTGYGYTF. DNA of the CDR3: TGTGCCAGCAGGCTCGGGACAGGATATGGCTACACCTTC.

Comment on this clonotype: One end of the junction is discordant with germline, which a read error may explain. The chain joins TRBV7-9 to TRBJ2-6; D possibly uses TRBD1 or TRBD2 (5 bases each). The germline V gene encodes CDR1 SEHNR and CDR2 FQNEAQ (reference sequence). This CDR3 comprises 17 residues. CDR3 in DNA: TGTGCCAGCAGCTTACAGCCGGGATTCTCTGGGGCCAACGTCCTAACTTTC. Its translation is CASSLQPGFSGANVLTF.

The V and J genes are TRBV12-3 or TRBV12-4 and TRBJ1-4; no definite D call. Between the trimmed V and J ends, which lost 6 bases and 3 bases, there was a span of 8 bases. The CDR3 sequence is 13 residues long. CDR3 region: CASRKQPNEKLFF. CDR3 bases: TGTGCCAGCAGGAAACAGCCTAATGAAAAACTGTTTTTT.

CDR3 DNA: TGTGCCAGCAGACAGGGACAGGCCCCAAACTATGGCTACACCTTC. It specifies CASRQGQAPNYGYTF. This rearrangement joins TRBV10-3 to TRBJ1-2; 8 bases are a match to TRBD1. The germline CDR1 and CDR2 sequences are ENHRY and SYGVKD. The V segment lost 10 bases and the J segment 2 bases; nucleotides outside the gene matches: 12. The CDR3 totals 15 residues.

This clonotype has only one observation. Being one base from a much bigger clone, this may be a read error. The CDR3 end shows no conserved phenylalanine or tryptophan, and so a read error is likely. The chain couples TRBV7-9 to TRBJ1-1; D is perhaps TRBD1 (6 bases). The V gene lost 5 bases and the J gene lost 7 bases, with 11 bases spanning the gap. Germline V lookup: CDR1 SEHNR, CDR2 FQNEAQ (reference sequence). The CDR3 has 12 residues. The DNA of the CDR3 is TGTGCCAGCAGCGTTAACAGGGATGAAGCTTTCCTT. Protein: CASSVNRDEAFL.

The V call is TRBV7-2, the J call TRBJ2-5; tentatively, D is TRBD1 (5 bases). V dropped 4 bases and J dropped 4 bases, with 10 bases sitting between them. Per the germline V gene, CDR1 is SGHTA and CDR2 is FQGNSA. CDR3 length equals 13 residues. The CDR3 sequence is CASSSGQSETQYF. The CDR3 nucleotides are TGTGCCAGCAGCTCAGGACAATCAGAGACCCAGTACTTC.

This clonotype was detected only a few times. This chain joins TRBV12-3 or TRBV12-4 and TRBJ1-2; D remains ambiguous. The ends were cut back, 3 bases at V and 9 bases at J, with 8 bases in the middle. This CDR3 contains 11 residues. CDR3 sequence reads: CASSFALSYTF. The CDR3 nucleotides are TGTGCCAGCAGTTTTGCGCTGAGCTACACCTTC.